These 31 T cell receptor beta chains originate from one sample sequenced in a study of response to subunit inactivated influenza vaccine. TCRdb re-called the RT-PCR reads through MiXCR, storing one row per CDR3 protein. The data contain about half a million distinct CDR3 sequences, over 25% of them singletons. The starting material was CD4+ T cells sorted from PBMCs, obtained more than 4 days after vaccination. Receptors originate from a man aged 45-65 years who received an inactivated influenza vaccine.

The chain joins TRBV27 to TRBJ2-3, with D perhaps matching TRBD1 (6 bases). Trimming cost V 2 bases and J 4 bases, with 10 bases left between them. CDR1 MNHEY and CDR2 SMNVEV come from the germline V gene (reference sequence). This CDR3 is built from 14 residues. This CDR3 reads CASSLQGFPDTQYF. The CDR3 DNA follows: TGTGCCAGCAGTTTACAGGGGTTCCCAGATACGCAGTATTTT.

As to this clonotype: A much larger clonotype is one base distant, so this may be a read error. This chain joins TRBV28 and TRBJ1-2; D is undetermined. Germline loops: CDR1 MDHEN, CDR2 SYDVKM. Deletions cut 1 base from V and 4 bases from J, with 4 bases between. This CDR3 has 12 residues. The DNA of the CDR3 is TGTGCCAGCAGTTTATCAGTCTATGGCTACACCTTC. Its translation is CASSLSVYGYTF.

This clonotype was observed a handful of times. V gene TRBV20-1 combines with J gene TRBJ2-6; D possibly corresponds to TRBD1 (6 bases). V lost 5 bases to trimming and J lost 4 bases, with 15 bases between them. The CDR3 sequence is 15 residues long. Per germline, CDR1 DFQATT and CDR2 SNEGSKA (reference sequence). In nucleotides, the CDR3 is TGCAGTGCTCAAGACAGGCGGGCGGGGGCCAACGTCCTGACTTTC. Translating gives CSAQDRRAGANVLTF.

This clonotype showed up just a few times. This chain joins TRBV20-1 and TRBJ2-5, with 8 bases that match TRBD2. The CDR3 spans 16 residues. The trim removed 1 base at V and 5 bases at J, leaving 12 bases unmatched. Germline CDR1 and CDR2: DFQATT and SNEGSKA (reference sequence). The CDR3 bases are TGCAGTGCTAGAGGGGGAAGCGGGGGCGTCCGGGAGACCCAGTACTTC. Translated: CSARGGSGGVRETQYF.

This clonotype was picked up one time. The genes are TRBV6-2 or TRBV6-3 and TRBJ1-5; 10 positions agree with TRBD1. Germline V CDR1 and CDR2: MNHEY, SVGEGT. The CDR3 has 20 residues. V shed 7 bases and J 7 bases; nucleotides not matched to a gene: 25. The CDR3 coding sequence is TGTGCCAGCACAGTTACCCGACTTAAGCCGGGGACAGGGGATGTACAGCCCCAGCATTTT. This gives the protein CASTVTRLKPGTGDVQPQHF.

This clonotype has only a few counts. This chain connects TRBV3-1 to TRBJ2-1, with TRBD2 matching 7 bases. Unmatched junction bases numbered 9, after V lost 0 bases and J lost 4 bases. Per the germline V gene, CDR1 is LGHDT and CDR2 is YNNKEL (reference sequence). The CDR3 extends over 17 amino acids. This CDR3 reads CASSQERLAETYNEQFF. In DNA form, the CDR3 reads TGTGCCAGCAGCCAAGAAAGGCTAGCGGAAACATACAATGAGCAGTTCTTC.

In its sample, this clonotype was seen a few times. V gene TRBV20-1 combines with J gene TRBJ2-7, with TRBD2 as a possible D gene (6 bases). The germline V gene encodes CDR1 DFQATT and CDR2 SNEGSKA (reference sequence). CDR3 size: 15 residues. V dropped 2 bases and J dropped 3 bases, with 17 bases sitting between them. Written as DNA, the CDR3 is TGCAGTGCTAGACAATCCGCCGGGGGTAACTACGAGCAGTACTTC. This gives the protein CSARQSAGGNYEQYF.

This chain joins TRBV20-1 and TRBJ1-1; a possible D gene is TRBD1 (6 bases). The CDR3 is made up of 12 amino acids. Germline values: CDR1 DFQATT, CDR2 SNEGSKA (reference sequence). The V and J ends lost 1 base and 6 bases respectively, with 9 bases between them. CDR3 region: CSARATGSEAFF. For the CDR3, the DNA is TGCAGTGCTAGAGCAACAGGGTCTGAAGCTTTCTTT.

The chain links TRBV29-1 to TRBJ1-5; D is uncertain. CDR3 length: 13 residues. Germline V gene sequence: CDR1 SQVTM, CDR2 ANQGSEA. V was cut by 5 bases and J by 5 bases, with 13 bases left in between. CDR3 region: CSVSTGSDQPQHF. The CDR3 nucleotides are TGCAGCGTTTCGACGGGGTCGGATCAGCCCCAGCATTTT.

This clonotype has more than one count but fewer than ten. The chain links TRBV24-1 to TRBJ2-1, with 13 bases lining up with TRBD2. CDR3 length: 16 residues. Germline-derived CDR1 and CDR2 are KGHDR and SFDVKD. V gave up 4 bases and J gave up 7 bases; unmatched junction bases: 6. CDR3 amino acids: CATSEGGLAGINEQFF. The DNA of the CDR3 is TGTGCCACCAGTGAAGGGGGACTAGCGGGGATAAATGAGCAGTTCTTC.

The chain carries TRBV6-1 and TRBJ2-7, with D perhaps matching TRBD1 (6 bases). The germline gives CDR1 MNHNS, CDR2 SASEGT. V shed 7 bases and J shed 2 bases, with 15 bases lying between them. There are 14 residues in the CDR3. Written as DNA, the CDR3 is TGTGCCAGCACCCGGGACAACACGCCCTACGAGCAGTACTTC. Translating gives CASTRDNTPYEQYF.

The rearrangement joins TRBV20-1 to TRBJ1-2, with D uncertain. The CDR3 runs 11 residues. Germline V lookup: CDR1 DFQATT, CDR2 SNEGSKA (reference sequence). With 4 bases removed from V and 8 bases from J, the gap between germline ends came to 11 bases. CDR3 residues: CSAIGSYGYTF. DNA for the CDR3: TGCAGTGCTATCGGTAGCTACGGCTACACCTTC.

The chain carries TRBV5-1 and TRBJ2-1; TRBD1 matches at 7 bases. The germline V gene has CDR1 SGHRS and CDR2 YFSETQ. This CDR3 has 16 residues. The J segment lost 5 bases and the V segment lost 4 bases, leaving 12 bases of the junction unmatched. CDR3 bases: TGCGCCAGCAGCCGTCAAGGACAGGCTATGGACAATGAGCAGTTCTTC. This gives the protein CASSRQGQAMDNEQFF.

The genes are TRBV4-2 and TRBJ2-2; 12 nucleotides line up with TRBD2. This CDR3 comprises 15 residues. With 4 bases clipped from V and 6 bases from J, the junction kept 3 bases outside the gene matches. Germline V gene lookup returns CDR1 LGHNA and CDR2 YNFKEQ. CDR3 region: CASSPGTSGSGELFF. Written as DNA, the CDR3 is TGTGCCAGCAGCCCCGGGACTAGCGGGTCCGGGGAGCTGTTTTTT.

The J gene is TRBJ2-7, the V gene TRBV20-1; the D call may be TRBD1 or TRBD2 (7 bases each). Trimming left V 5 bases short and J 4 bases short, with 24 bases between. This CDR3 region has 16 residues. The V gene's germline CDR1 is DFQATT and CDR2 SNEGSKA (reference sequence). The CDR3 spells CSAAPLRQGGIYEQYF. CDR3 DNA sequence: TGCAGTGCTGCCCCACTCCGACAGGGAGGGATATACGAGCAGTACTTC.

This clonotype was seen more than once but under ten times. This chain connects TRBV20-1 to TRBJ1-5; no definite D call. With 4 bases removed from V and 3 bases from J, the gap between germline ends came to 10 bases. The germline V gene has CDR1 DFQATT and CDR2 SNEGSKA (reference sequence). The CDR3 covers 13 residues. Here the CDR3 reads CSAIQTYNQPQHF. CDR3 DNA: TGCAGTGCTATTCAGACTTACAATCAGCCCCAGCATTTT.

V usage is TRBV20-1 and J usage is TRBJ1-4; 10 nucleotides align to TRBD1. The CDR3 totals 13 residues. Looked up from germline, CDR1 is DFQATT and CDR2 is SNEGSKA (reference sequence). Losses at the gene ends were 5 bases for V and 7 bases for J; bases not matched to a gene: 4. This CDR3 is CSAHRDRGEKLFF. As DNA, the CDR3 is TGCAGTGCTCACCGGGACAGGGGTGAAAAACTGTTTTTT.

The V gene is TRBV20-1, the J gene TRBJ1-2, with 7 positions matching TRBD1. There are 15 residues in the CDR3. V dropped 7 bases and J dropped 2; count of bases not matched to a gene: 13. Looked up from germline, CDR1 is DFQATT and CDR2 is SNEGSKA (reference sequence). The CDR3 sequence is CSGNPSTGWNYGYTF. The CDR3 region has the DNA TGCAGTGGGAACCCCTCGACAGGGTGGAACTATGGCTACACCTTC.

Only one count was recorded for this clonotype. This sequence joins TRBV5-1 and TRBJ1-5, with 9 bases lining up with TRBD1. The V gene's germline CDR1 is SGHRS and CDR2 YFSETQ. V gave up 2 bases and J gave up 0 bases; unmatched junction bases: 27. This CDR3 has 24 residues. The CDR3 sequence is CASSFTEPCTCRDRVPNSNQPQHF. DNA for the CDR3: TGCGCCAGCAGCTTCACCGAACCTTGCACCTGCCGGGACAGGGTACCAAATAGCAATCAGCCCCAGCATTTT.

This chain's CDR3 is CASRVTGSGVWEEQYF. CDR3 DNA sequence: TGTGCCAGCAGGGTAACGGGCAGCGGGGTGTGGGAAGAGCAGTACTTC. The chain combines TRBV27 with TRBJ2-7; TRBD2 matches 7 bases. CDR3 length: 16 residues. Looked up from germline, CDR1 is MNHEY and CDR2 is SMNVEV (reference sequence). Unmatched junction bases numbered 18, after V lost 6 bases and J lost 7 bases.

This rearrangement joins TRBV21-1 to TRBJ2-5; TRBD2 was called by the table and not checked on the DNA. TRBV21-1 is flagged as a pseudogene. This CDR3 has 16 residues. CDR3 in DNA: TGTGCCAGCATGGAATTCCTAGCGGGAGTCCAAGAGACCCAGTACTTC. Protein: CASMEFLAGVQETQYF.

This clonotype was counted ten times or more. The CDR3 loop is CAISETYQGGEQFF. The CDR3 DNA sequence: TGTGCCATCAGTGAGACTTATCAGGGCGGTGAGCAGTTCTTC. The V and J genes are TRBV10-3 and TRBJ2-1, with D possibly TRBD1 on 5 matching bases. CDR1 is ENHRY and CDR2 is SYGVKD in the germline V gene. Trimming took off 2 bases at V and 9 bases at J, with 14 bases between the two ends. The CDR3 contains 14 residues.

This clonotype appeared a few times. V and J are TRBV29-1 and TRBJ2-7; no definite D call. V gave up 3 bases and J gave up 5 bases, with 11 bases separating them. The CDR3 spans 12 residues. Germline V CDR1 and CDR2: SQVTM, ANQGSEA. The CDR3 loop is CSVDGGLNEQYF. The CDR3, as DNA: TGCAGCGTTGATGGTGGGTTGAACGAGCAGTACTTC.

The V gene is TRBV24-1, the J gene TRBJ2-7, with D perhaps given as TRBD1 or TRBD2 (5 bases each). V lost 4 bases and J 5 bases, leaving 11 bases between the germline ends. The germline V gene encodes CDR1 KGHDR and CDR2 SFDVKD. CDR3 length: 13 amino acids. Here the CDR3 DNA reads TGTGCCACCAGTGACCACATGGGGGACGAGCAGTACTTC. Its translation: CATSDHMGDEQYF.

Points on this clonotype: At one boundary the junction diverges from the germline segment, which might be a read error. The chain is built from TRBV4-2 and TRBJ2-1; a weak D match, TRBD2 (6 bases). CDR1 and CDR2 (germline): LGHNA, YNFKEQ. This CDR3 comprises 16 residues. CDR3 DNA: TGTGCCGGCAGCCAAGAGAATACGGGGGAGAACAATGAGCAGTTCTTC. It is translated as CAGSQENTGENNEQFF.

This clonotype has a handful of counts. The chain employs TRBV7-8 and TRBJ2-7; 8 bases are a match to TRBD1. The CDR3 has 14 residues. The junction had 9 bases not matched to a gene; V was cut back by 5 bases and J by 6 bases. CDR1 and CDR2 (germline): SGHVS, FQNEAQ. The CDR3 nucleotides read TGTGCCAGCAGCACTTCCAGGGGGCGAGGCGAGCAGTACTTC. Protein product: CASSTSRGRGEQYF. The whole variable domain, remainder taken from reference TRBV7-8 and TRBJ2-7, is GAGVSQSPRYKVAKRGQDVALRCDPISGHVSLFWYQQALGQGPEFLTYFQNEAQLDKSGLPSDRFFAERPEGSVSTLKIQRTQQEDSAVYLCASSTSRGRGEQYFGPGTRLTVT.

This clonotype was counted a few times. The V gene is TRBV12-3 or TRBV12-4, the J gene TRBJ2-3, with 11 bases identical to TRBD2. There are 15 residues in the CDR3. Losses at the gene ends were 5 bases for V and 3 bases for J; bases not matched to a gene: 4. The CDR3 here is CASSPWTSGTDTQYF. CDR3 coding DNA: TGTGCCAGCAGTCCGTGGACTAGCGGGACAGATACGCAGTATTTT.

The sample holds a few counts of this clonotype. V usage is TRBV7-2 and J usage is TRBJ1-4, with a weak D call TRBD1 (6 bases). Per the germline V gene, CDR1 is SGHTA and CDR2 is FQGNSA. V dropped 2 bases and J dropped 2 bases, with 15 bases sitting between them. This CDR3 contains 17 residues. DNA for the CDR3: TGTGCCAGCAGCTTAAGATGGGGGCTAGGGACTAATGAAAAACTGTTTTTT. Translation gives CASSLRWGLGTNEKLFF.

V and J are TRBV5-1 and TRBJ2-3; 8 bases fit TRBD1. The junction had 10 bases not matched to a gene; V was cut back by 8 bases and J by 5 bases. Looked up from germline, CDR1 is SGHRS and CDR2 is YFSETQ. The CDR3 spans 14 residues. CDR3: CASHRGASGDTQYF. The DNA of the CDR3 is TGCGCCAGTCACAGGGGGGCCTCGGGAGATACGCAGTATTTT. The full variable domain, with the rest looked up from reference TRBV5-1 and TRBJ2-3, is KAGVTQTPRYLIKTRGQQVTLSCSPISGHRSVSWYQQTPGQGLQFLFEYFSETQRNKGNFPGRFSGRQFSNSRSEMNVSTLELGDSALYLCASHRGASGDTQYFGPGTRLTVL.

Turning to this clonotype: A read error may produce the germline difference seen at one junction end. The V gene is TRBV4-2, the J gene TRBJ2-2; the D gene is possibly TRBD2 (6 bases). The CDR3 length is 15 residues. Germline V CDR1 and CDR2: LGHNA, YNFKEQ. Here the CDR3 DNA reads TGTGCCAGCAGCCAAGAGCGGACTAACACGGGGGAGCTGTTTTTT. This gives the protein CASSQERTNTGELFF.

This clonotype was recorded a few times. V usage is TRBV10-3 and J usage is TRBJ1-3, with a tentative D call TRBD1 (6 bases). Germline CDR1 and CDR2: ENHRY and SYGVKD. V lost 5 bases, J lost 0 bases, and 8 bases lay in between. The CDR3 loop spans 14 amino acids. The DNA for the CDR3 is TGTGCCATCAGTAACAGGGACTCTGGAAACACCATATATTTT. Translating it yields CAISNRDSGNTIYF.